These T cell receptor beta chains were read from a single sample in a study of shared clonotypes between healthy human individuals. TCRdb's table, derived via immunoSEQ multiplex PCR, lists solely in-frame clones and lacks some. Of approximately 2,000,000 clones in the sample, just under 95% were seen once. Sequencing was done on a sample of naive CD8+ T cells from PBMCs. The source of these receptors is a man younger than 35 in good health. Some clones in this sample may be carry-over from other donors' samples. Each CDR3 is given with its conserved first and last residue. The D gene is left open where the match is weak. Only part of the rows carry a size: once, few, many, or a class if the clone is expanded.

j_gene,d_gene,v_gene,abundance,CDR3aa,CDR3nt
TRBJ2-7,.,TRBV5-1,.,CASSLGTNSYEQYF,TGCGCCAGCAGCTTGGGGACCAACTCCTACGAGCAGTACTTC
TRBJ2-7,.,TRBV5-4,.,CASSAGLGEQYF,TGTGCCAGCAGCGCAGGTCTAGGCGAGCAGTACTTC
TRBJ2-1,.,TRBV6-4,.,CASSDSKGESYNEQFF,TGTGCCAGCAGTGACTCAAAGGGAGAATCCTACAATGAGCAGTTCTTC
TRBJ2-7,.,TRBV7-9,.,CASSATGTYEQYF,TGTGCCAGCAGCGCAACAGGGACCTACGAGCAGTACTTC
TRBJ1-1,.,TRBV7-9,.,CASSSGTVGAFF,TGTGCCAGCAGCTCCGGGACGGTTGGAGCTTTCTTT
TRBJ1-5,.,TRBV6-1,.,CASSEGLNQPQHF,TGTGCCAGCAGTGAAGGACTAAATCAGCCCCAGCATTTT
TRBJ2-2,.,TRBV28,.,CASSFYGVNTGELFF,TGTGCCAGCAGTTTTTACGGGGTGAACACCGGGGAGCTGTTTTTT
TRBJ2-7,.,TRBV4-3,.,CASSPGRDSYEQYF,TGCGCCAGCAGCCCCGGACGGGACTCCTACGAGCAGTACTTC
TRBJ1-1,.,TRBV6-1,.,CANTGGTEAFF,TGTGCCAACACCGGTGGTACTGAAGCTTTCTTT
TRBJ2-3,.,TRBV7-3,.,CASSLNPGVGDTQYF,TGTGCCAGCAGCTTAAACCCGGGAGTCGGAGATACGCAGTATTTT
TRBJ1-5,.,TRBV2,.,CASSPLAGDGGVGQPQHF,TGTGCCAGCAGCCCACTGGCTGGGGACGGCGGTGTTGGTCAGCCCCAGCATTTT
TRBJ1-1,.,TRBV5-4,.,CASSLDGGLGTEAFF,TGTGCCAGCAGCTTGGACGGGGGCCTGGGCACTGAAGCTTTCTTT
TRBJ2-7,.,TRBV23-1,.,CASSRPGTNTPHEQYF,TGCGCCAGCAGTCGCCCCGGGACAAATACTCCCCACGAGCAGTACTTC
TRBJ2-3,.,TRBV7-9,.,CASRPDPGASSPSTDTQYF,TGTGCCAGCAGACCTGATCCGGGCGCGAGCAGCCCTAGCACAGATACGCAGTATTTT
TRBJ2-5,.,TRBV9,.,CASSVSGQQETQYF,TGTGCCAGCAGCGTCTCTGGACAGCAAGAGACCCAGTACTTC
TRBJ2-1,TRBD2,TRBV19,.,CASSLTSGSFEQFF,TGTGCCAGTAGTTTGACTAGCGGGAGCTTTGAGCAGTTCTTC
TRBJ2-6,.,TRBV27,.,CASSRVGSGANVLTF,TGTGCCAGCAGCAGGGTAGGGTCCGGGGCCAACGTCCTGACTTTC
TRBJ2-7,TRBD2,TRBV27,.,CASSFNGRGSEQYF,TGTGCCAGCAGTTTCAACGGGAGGGGCAGCGAGCAGTACTTC
TRBJ2-5,.,TRBV7-9,once,CASSFLVNQETQYF,TGTGCCAGCAGCTTTCTGGTCAACCAAGAGACCCAGTACTTC
TRBJ2-4,.,TRBV19,.,CASSTPGVAKNIQYF,TGTGCCAGTAGTACCCCAGGGGTGGCCAAAAACATTCAGTACTTC
TRBJ1-1,.,TRBV14,.,CASSQLPLTYGTEAFF,TGTGCCAGCAGCCAATTGCCGCTAACGTACGGAACTGAAGCTTTCTTT
TRBJ2-2,TRBD1,TRBV25-1,.,CASSEGTGHGTGELFF,TGTGCCAGCAGTGAGGGGACAGGGCACGGCACCGGGGAGCTGTTTTTT
TRBJ2-7,TRBD2,TRBV9,.,CASSVAPGGYEQYF,TGTGCCAGCAGCGTAGCCCCGGGGGGTTACGAGCAGTACTTC
TRBJ2-7,.,TRBV19,.,CASSFGRGTYEQYF,TGTGCCAGTAGTTTCGGACGGGGGACTTACGAGCAGTACTTC
TRBJ1-2,.,TRBV28,.,CASSLKVREHYGYTF,TGTGCCAGCAGTTTAAAGGTCCGCGAACACTATGGCTACACCTTC
TRBJ1-2,.,TRBV4-3,.,CASSQKGSANYGYTF,TGCGCCAGCAGCCAGAAGGGGTCGGCTAACTATGGCTACACCTTC
TRBJ2-7,.,TRBV4-1,once,CASSQVTGSEQYF,TGCGCCAGCAGCCAAGTGACGGGTTCCGAGCAGTACTTC
TRBJ1-1,.,TRBV2,few,CATRRGEAFF,TGTGCCACCCGGAGGGGTGAAGCTTTCTTT
TRBJ1-6,.,TRBV30,.,CAWTQDYNSPLHF,TGTGCCTGGACACAGGACTATAATTCACCCCTCCACTTT
TRBJ2-1,.,TRBV27,.,CASSLSGFNEQFF,TGTGCCAGCAGTTTATCGGGGTTCAATGAGCAGTTCTTC
TRBJ1-2,TRBD1,TRBV29-1,.,CSVVGGTVASEDGYTF,TGCAGCGTTGTGGGGGGGACAGTCGCCTCTGAGGATGGCTACACCTTC
TRBJ2-7,.,TRBV7-3,.,CASSLGGVNEQYF,TGTGCCAGCAGCCTCGGAGGGGTCAACGAGCAGTACTTC
TRBJ2-1,.,TRBV4-3,.,CASSQSTGVLILDEQFF,TGCGCCAGCAGCCAATCTACAGGAGTCCTCATACTCGATGAGCAGTTCTTC
TRBJ2-7,TRBD1,TRBV29-1,.,CSTRTGKTSPYEQYF,TGCAGCACAAGGACAGGGAAAACATCCCCCTACGAGCAGTACTTC
TRBJ2-7,TRBD2,TRBV9,once,CASSVEGRAGTQYF,TGTGCCAGCAGCGTAGAGGGGAGGGCCGGGACGCAGTACTTC
TRBJ2-1,.,TRBV6-1,.,CASSETVPNEQFF,TGTGCCAGCAGTGAAACGGTCCCCAATGAGCAGTTCTTC
TRBJ2-1,.,TRBV29-1,.,CSVDWSYNEQFF,TGCAGCGTTGATTGGAGTTACAATGAGCAGTTCTTC
TRBJ2-5,.,TRBV4-3,once,CASSQGGGIGETQYF,TGCGCCAGCAGCCAAGGTGGGGGGATCGGAGAGACCCAGTACTTC
TRBJ2-1,TRBD2,TRBV29-1,.,CSVPSGLAGGRSSYNEQFF,TGCAGCGTTCCCTCGGGGCTAGCGGGAGGTCGAAGCTCCTACAATGAGCAGTTCTTC
TRBJ1-5,.,TRBV30,.,CAWSVRIESNQPQHF,TGTGCCTGGAGTGTACGGATAGAAAGCAATCAGCCCCAGCATTTT
TRBJ2-7,.,TRBV28,.,CASSLLDLATGEQYF,TGTGCCAGCAGTTTACTAGACCTCGCTACGGGCGAGCAGTACTTC
TRBJ2-7,TRBD2,TRBV9,.,CASSAGGDTEQYF,TGTGCCAGCAGCGCGGGAGGGGACACCGAGCAGTACTTC